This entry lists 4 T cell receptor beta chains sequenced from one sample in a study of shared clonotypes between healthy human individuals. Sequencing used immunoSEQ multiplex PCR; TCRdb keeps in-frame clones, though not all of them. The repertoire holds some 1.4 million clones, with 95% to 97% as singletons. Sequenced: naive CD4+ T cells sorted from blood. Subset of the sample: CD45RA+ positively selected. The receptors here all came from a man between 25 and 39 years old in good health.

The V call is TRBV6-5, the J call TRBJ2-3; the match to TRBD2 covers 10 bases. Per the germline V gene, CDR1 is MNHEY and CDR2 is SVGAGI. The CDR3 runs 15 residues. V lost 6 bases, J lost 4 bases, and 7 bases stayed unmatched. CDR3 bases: TGTGCCAGCAGGAGATCTCTAGCGGGAGCAGATACGCAGTATTTT. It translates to CASRRSLAGADTQYF.

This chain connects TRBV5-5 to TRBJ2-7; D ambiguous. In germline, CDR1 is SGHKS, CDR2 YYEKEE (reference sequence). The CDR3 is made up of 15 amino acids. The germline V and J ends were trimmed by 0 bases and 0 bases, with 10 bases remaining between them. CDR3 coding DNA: TGTGCCAGCAGCTTGGTAGACGGCGACTCCTACGAGCAGTACTTC. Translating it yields CASSLVDGDSYEQYF.

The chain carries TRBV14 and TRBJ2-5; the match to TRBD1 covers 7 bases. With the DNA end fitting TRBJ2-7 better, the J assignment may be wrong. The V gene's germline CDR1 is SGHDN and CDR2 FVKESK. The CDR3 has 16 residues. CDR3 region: CASSHSRGLGPYEQYF. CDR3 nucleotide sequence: TGTGCCAGCAGCCATTCTAGGGGGCTTGGGCCCTACGAGCAGTACTTC.

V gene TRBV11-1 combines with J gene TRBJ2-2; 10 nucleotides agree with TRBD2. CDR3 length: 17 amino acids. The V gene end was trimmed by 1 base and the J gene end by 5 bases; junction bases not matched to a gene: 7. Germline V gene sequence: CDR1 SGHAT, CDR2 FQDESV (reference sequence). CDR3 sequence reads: CASSLGTSGIKTGELFF. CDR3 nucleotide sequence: TGTGCCAGCAGCTTAGGGACTAGCGGAATTAAGACCGGGGAGCTGTTTTTT.